These T cell receptor beta chains were read from a single sample in a study of T cell responses to AZD1222 COVID-19 vaccine. Measured with immunoSEQ multiplex PCR; TCRdb has only the in-frame clones, and not every one. The data contain roughly 130,000 clones, 80% to 90% of them singletons. The sample consisted of peripheral blood, taken on day 0 of AZD1222 vaccination. These TCRs come from an adult in good health. Both conserved end residues are part of each CDR3. A D gene is named only where the DNA matches it firmly. Where a row states a size, it is once, few, many or the class of an expanded clone; other rows omit it.

abundance: NA; d_gene: NA; j_gene: TRBJ1-1; v_gene: TRBV5-1; CDR3aa: CASSLTGGNTEAFF; CDR3nt: TGCGCCAGCAGCTTAACAGGCGGGAACACTGAAGCTTTCTTT
abundance: NA; d_gene: NA; j_gene: TRBJ2-7; v_gene: TRBV9; CDR3aa: CASSVEGRAYEQYF; CDR3nt: TGTGCCAGCAGCGTAGAGGGCAGGGCTTACGAGCAGTACTTC
abundance: NA; d_gene: NA; j_gene: TRBJ2-1; v_gene: TRBV5-4; CDR3aa: CASSGGTNLQFF; CDR3nt: TGTGCCAGCAGCGGGGGGACCAATCTTCAGTTCTTC
abundance: NA; d_gene: TRBD1; j_gene: TRBJ1-4; v_gene: TRBV6-5; CDR3aa: CASSYGPDRGLLFF; CDR3nt: TGTGCCAGCAGTTACGGTCCGGACAGGGGGCTACTGTTTTTT
abundance: NA; d_gene: TRBD1; j_gene: TRBJ1-1; v_gene: TRBV12-3/TRBV12-4; CDR3aa: CASSFSGGAEAFF; CDR3nt: TGTGCCAGCAGTTTTTCAGGGGGAGCTGAAGCTTTCTTT
abundance: NA; d_gene: TRBD2; j_gene: TRBJ2-5; v_gene: TRBV4-2; CDR3aa: CASSLRPTSGQETQYF; CDR3nt: TGTGCCAGCAGCCTCCGCCCGACTAGCGGTCAAGAGACCCAGTACTTC
abundance: NA; d_gene: NA; j_gene: TRBJ2-1; v_gene: TRBV5-5; CDR3aa: CASSMSGLYNEQFF; CDR3nt: TGTGCCAGCAGCATGAGCGGATTGTACAATGAGCAGTTCTTC
abundance: few; d_gene: TRBD1; j_gene: TRBJ1-2; v_gene: TRBV4-3; CDR3aa: CASSQPGQGNYGYTF; CDR3nt: TGCGCCAGCAGCCAGCCGGGACAGGGGAACTATGGCTACACCTTC
abundance: NA; d_gene: NA; j_gene: TRBJ2-7; v_gene: TRBV28; CDR3aa: CASSPGYRTYEQYF; CDR3nt: TGTGCCAGCAGTCCAGGTTATCGTACCTACGAGCAGTACTTC
abundance: NA; d_gene: TRBD1; j_gene: TRBJ1-1; v_gene: TRBV7-3; CDR3aa: CASSATGGMGTEAFF; CDR3nt: TGTGCCAGCAGCGCAACAGGGGGAATGGGCACTGAAGCTTTCTTT
abundance: once; d_gene: NA; j_gene: TRBJ2-7; v_gene: TRBV9; CDR3aa: CASSVAAALTYEQYF; CDR3nt: TGTGCCAGCAGCGTAGCGGCAGCCTTAACCTACGAGCAGTACTTC
abundance: NA; d_gene: NA; j_gene: TRBJ2-5; v_gene: TRBV11-1; CDR3aa: CASSSDKETQYF; CDR3nt: TGTGCCAGCAGCTCAGATAAAGAGACCCAGTACTTC
abundance: NA; d_gene: NA; j_gene: TRBJ1-2; v_gene: TRBV6-5; CDR3aa: CASSYNRDHSGRTF; CDR3nt: TGTGCCAGCAGTTATAACCGGGACCACTCGGGGAGGACCTTC
abundance: NA; d_gene: TRBD1; j_gene: TRBJ1-2; v_gene: TRBV30; CDR3aa: CAWRWTGPNYGYTF; CDR3nt: TGTGCCTGGCGTTGGACAGGGCCTAACTATGGCTACACCTTC
abundance: NA; d_gene: TRBD1; j_gene: TRBJ1-4; v_gene: TRBV3-1/TRBV3-2; CDR3aa: CASSPTGFNEKLFF; CDR3nt: TGTGCCAGCAGCCCGACAGGGTTTAATGAAAAACTGTTTTTT
abundance: NA; d_gene: NA; j_gene: TRBJ2-1; v_gene: TRBV7-2; CDR3aa: CASSLEGGSYNEQFF; CDR3nt: TGTGCCAGCAGCCTGGAGGGGGGCTCCTACAATGAGCAGTTCTTC
abundance: NA; d_gene: TRBD1; j_gene: TRBJ1-4; v_gene: TRBV28; CDR3aa: CASTHLQGVNEKLFF; CDR3nt: TGTGCCAGCACCCACCTGCAGGGGGTGAATGAAAAACTGTTTTTT
abundance: NA; d_gene: TRBD2; j_gene: TRBJ2-2; v_gene: TRBV9; CDR3aa: CASGTSGSSTGELFF; CDR3nt: TGTGCCAGCGGCACTAGCGGGAGCTCGACCGGGGAGCTGTTTTTT
abundance: NA; d_gene: NA; j_gene: TRBJ2-7; v_gene: TRBV9; CDR3aa: CASSVAEGVVYEQYF; CDR3nt: TGTGCCAGCAGCGTAGCGGAAGGGGTAGTCTACGAGCAGTACTTC
abundance: once; d_gene: TRBD1; j_gene: TRBJ2-7; v_gene: TRBV11-3; CDR3aa: CASSQAGQGAYEQYF; CDR3nt: TGTGCCAGCAGCCAAGCCGGACAGGGTGCGTACGAGCAGTACTTC
abundance: NA; d_gene: TRBD1; j_gene: TRBJ1-2; v_gene: TRBV28; CDR3aa: CASSPVMDRAGGYTF; CDR3nt: TGTGCCAGCAGTCCCGTGATGGACAGGGCGGGAGGCTACACCTTC
abundance: NA; d_gene: TRBD2; j_gene: TRBJ2-7; v_gene: TRBV6-1; CDR3aa: CASSEVDGGAYEQYF; CDR3nt: TGTGCCAGCAGTGAAGTTGACGGGGGGGCCTACGAGCAGTACTTC
abundance: NA; d_gene: NA; j_gene: TRBJ1-1; v_gene: TRBV19; CDR3aa: CAATGRIGTEAFF; CDR3nt: TGTGCCGCGACGGGGCGGATTGGAACTGAAGCTTTCTTT
abundance: NA; d_gene: TRBD1; j_gene: TRBJ2-1; v_gene: TRBV27; CDR3aa: CASSSTGDPYNEQFF; CDR3nt: TGTGCCAGCAGTTCAACAGGGGACCCCTACAATGAGCAGTTCTTC
abundance: NA; d_gene: NA; j_gene: TRBJ1-5; v_gene: TRBV27; CDR3aa: CASSFRHSNQPQHF; CDR3nt: TGTGCCAGCAGTTTCCGGCATAGCAATCAGCCCCAGCATTTT
abundance: NA; d_gene: NA; j_gene: TRBJ2-5; v_gene: TRBV6-5; CDR3aa: CASSYLDSQETQYF; CDR3nt: TGTGCCAGCAGTTACTTGGACAGCCAAGAGACCCAGTACTTC
abundance: once; d_gene: NA; j_gene: TRBJ2-2; v_gene: TRBV2; CDR3aa: CASSWHTGELFF; CDR3nt: TGTGCCAGCAGTTGGCACACCGGGGAGCTGTTTTTT
abundance: NA; d_gene: TRBD2; j_gene: TRBJ2-7; v_gene: TRBV13; CDR3aa: CASSLGLAAYEQYF; CDR3nt: TGTGCCAGCAGCCTGGGACTAGCGGCCTACGAGCAGTACTTC
abundance: NA; d_gene: NA; j_gene: TRBJ1-3; v_gene: TRBV9; CDR3aa: CASSSTGGNTIYF; CDR3nt: TGTGCCAGCAGCTCCACAGGAGGAAACACCATATATTTT
abundance: NA; d_gene: TRBD2; j_gene: TRBJ2-7; v_gene: TRBV7-8; CDR3aa: CASSSPSSGRTSEQYF; CDR3nt: TGTGCCAGCAGCTCCCCCTCTAGCGGGAGAACGAGTGAGCAGTACTTC
abundance: NA; d_gene: TRBD2; j_gene: TRBJ2-1; v_gene: TRBV6-5; CDR3aa: CASSYGGRASYNEQFF; CDR3nt: TGTGCCAGCAGTTACGGCGGGAGGGCCTCCTACAATGAGCAGTTCTTC
abundance: NA; d_gene: TRBD2; j_gene: TRBJ2-1; v_gene: TRBV3-1/TRBV3-2; CDR3aa: CASSQAGLHYNEQFF; CDR3nt: TGTGCCAGCAGCCAAGCGGGACTACACTACAATGAGCAGTTCTTC
abundance: NA; d_gene: NA; j_gene: TRBJ1-1; v_gene: TRBV19; CDR3aa: CASSHRRAKAFF; CDR3nt: TGTGCCAGTAGCCACAGAAGAGCCAAAGCTTTCTTT
abundance: NA; d_gene: TRBD2; j_gene: TRBJ2-2; v_gene: TRBV19; CDR3aa: CASSMVAGGYGGELFF; CDR3nt: TGTGCCAGTAGTATGGTGGCGGGAGGGTACGGCGGGGAGCTGTTTTTT
abundance: many; d_gene: NA; j_gene: TRBJ2-2; v_gene: TRBV10-3; CDR3aa: CAISSGQINTGELFF; CDR3nt: TGTGCCATCAGTTCTGGACAGATCAACACCGGGGAGCTGTTTTTT
abundance: NA; d_gene: NA; j_gene: TRBJ2-1; v_gene: TRBV9; CDR3aa: CASSHPEIAVSSYNEQFF; CDR3nt: TGTGCCAGCAGCCACCCTGAGATAGCGGTGAGCTCCTACAATGAGCAGTTCTTC
abundance: NA; d_gene: TRBD2; j_gene: TRBJ2-7; v_gene: TRBV5-1; CDR3aa: CASSLVASGNEQYF; CDR3nt: TGCGCCAGCAGCTTGGTTGCTAGCGGTAACGAGCAGTACTTC
abundance: once; d_gene: NA; j_gene: TRBJ2-7; v_gene: TRBV5-4; CDR3aa: CASSPQASQEQYF; CDR3nt: TGTGCCAGCAGCCCGCAGGCTTCTCAAGAGCAGTACTTC
abundance: once; d_gene: TRBD1; j_gene: TRBJ2-3; v_gene: TRBV5-4; CDR3aa: CASSPRDRANTQYF; CDR3nt: TGTGCCAGCAGCCCCCGGGACAGGGCGAATACGCAGTATTTT
abundance: once; d_gene: NA; j_gene: TRBJ2-7; v_gene: TRBV7-2; CDR3aa: CASSLGSLVPEQYF; CDR3nt: TGTGCCAGCAGCCTAGGGTCCCTAGTTCCCGAGCAGTACTTC
abundance: NA; d_gene: TRBD2; j_gene: TRBJ2-5; v_gene: TRBV7-6; CDR3aa: CASSYLAGGVSQETQYF; CDR3nt: TGTGCCAGCAGCTATCTAGCGGGAGGCGTGAGCCAAGAGACCCAGTACTTC
abundance: few; d_gene: NA; j_gene: TRBJ2-6; v_gene: TRBV6-5; CDR3aa: CASSYFTVGNVLTF; CDR3nt: TGTGCCAGCAGTTACTTCACGGTGGGCAACGTCCTGACTTTC
abundance: NA; d_gene: NA; j_gene: TRBJ2-1; v_gene: TRBV19; CDR3aa: CASSISLLALGNEQFF; CDR3nt: TGTGCCAGTAGTATAAGTCTCCTAGCGCTGGGCAATGAGCAGTTCTTC
abundance: NA; d_gene: NA; j_gene: TRBJ2-7; v_gene: TRBV20-1; CDR3aa: CSARSDYEQYF; CDR3nt: TGCAGTGCTAGGTCCGACTACGAGCAGTACTTC
abundance: once; d_gene: NA; j_gene: TRBJ1-2; v_gene: TRBV19; CDR3aa: CASSWGTHYGYTF; CDR3nt: TGTGCCAGTAGTTGGGGAACCCACTATGGCTACACCTTC
abundance: NA; d_gene: NA; j_gene: TRBJ2-5; v_gene: TRBV7-2; CDR3aa: CASSPARGTQYF; CDR3nt: TGTGCCAGCAGCCCAGCCCGGGGGACCCAGTACTTC
abundance: NA; d_gene: NA; j_gene: TRBJ2-5; v_gene: TRBV7-3; CDR3aa: CASSDRAGETQYF; CDR3nt: TGTGCCAGCAGCGACAGGGCGGGGGAGACCCAGTACTTC
abundance: NA; d_gene: TRBD2; j_gene: TRBJ2-5; v_gene: TRBV24-1; CDR3aa: CATSSSGQETQYF; CDR3nt: TGTGCCACCAGCTCTAGCGGTCAAGAGACCCAGTACTTC
abundance: NA; d_gene: NA; j_gene: TRBJ1-1; v_gene: TRBV7-2; CDR3aa: CASSRPGAPAFF; CDR3nt: TGTGCCAGCAGCCGACCGGGGGCGCCGGCTTTCTTT
abundance: NA; d_gene: NA; j_gene: TRBJ1-5; v_gene: TRBV3-1/TRBV3-2; CDR3aa: CASSQLVRVTSSNQPQHF; CDR3nt: TGTGCCAGCAGCCAGTTAGTAAGAGTTACCTCTAGCAATCAGCCCCAGCATTTT
abundance: NA; d_gene: TRBD1; j_gene: TRBJ1-1; v_gene: TRBV6-5; CDR3aa: CASRQGARAFF; CDR3nt: TGTGCCAGCAGACAGGGGGCTAGAGCTTTCTTT
abundance: NA; d_gene: NA; j_gene: TRBJ2-1; v_gene: TRBV6-5; CDR3aa: CASRPGERPYNEQFF; CDR3nt: TGTGCCAGCAGACCCGGAGAGCGCCCCTACAATGAGCAGTTCTTC
abundance: NA; d_gene: NA; j_gene: TRBJ1-2; v_gene: TRBV4-2; CDR3aa: CASSQSSGVNYGYTF; CDR3nt: TGTGCCAGCAGCCAATCTTCGGGAGTTAACTATGGCTACACCTTC